Listed below are T cell receptor beta chains from one sample, sequenced in a study of shared clonotypes between healthy human individuals. Only in-frame clones appear in the TCRdb table, and some are missing; sequencing was by immunoSEQ multiplex PCR. Of about 490,000 clones listed, around 78% were seen once; the top ten hold approximately 12%. The sample was PBMCs. These TCRs come from a woman aged 40 to 50 in good health. Some clones in this sample may be carry-over from other donors' samples. CDR3s include the opening cysteine and the closing phenylalanine or tryptophan. D genes are given only for firm matches. Size values are once, few and many counts, or a class for expanded clones, and some rows have none.

d_call	clone_size	v_call	j_call	cdr3_aa	cdr3_nt
NA	NA	TRBV9	TRBJ2-1	CASSVRGAEVGRTGEQFF	TGTGCCAGCAGCGTAAGAGGGGCCGAAGTGGGTCGAACGGGTGAGCAGTTCTTC
TRBD2	NA	TRBV7-2	TRBJ2-1	CASRPPAGGPYNEQFF	TGTGCCAGCAGACCCCCAGCGGGAGGACCCTACAATGAGCAGTTCTTC
TRBD2	NA	TRBV6-5	TRBJ2-5	CASSYSYSGSQETQYF	TGTGCCAGCAGTTATAGCTATAGCGGGTCTCAAGAGACCCAGTACTTC
NA	NA	TRBV5-1	TRBJ2-2	CASSLTPAVTGELFF	TGCGCCAGCAGCTTGACACCCGCGGTGACCGGGGAGCTGTTTTTT
NA	few	TRBV5-1	TRBJ1-1	CASSLGPAYRTEAFF	TGCGCCAGCAGCTTGGGGCCAGCCTACCGCACTGAAGCTTTCTTT
NA	NA	TRBV15	TRBJ1-2	CATSRDPGQRGYTF	TGTGCCACCAGCAGAGATCCCGGACAGCGGGGCTACACCTTC
NA	NA	TRBV5-8	TRBJ1-5	CARPLGEEPQHF	TGTGCCAGACCTTTAGGTGAAGAGCCCCAGCATTTT
TRBD1	NA	TRBV7-2	TRBJ2-7	CASLPGQGNYEQYF	TGTGCCAGCTTGCCGGGACAGGGAAACTACGAGCAGTACTTC
NA	many	TRBV20-1	TRBJ1-1	CSARVTDEAFF	TGCAGTGCTAGAGTAACAGATGAAGCTTTCTTT
NA	NA	TRBV7-8	TRBJ1-1	CASSLAAGRTEAFF	TGTGCCAGCAGCTTAGCGGCGGGGCGGACTGAAGCTTTCTTT
TRBD1	NA	TRBV5-1	TRBJ1-1	CASSLARSGQEVNTEAFF	TGCGCCAGCAGCCTCGCCCGGTCGGGACAGGAAGTCAACACTGAAGCTTTCTTT
TRBD1	NA	TRBV2	TRBJ1-1	CASRRQGEGTEAFF	TGTGCCAGCAGAAGACAGGGCGAGGGGACTGAAGCTTTCTTT
NA	once	TRBV20-1	TRBJ2-3	CSARTADTQYF	TGCAGTGCAAGAACCGCAGATACGCAGTATTTT
TRBD2	NA	TRBV5-1	TRBJ2-1	CASRLGVAGIIEQFF	TGCGCCAGCAGGTTGGGGGTAGCGGGAATCATTGAGCAGTTCTTC
NA	NA	TRBV15	TRBJ1-2	CATSSQWRASRDGYTF	TGTGCCACCAGCAGCCAATGGCGGGCCTCCCGGGATGGCTACACCTTC
NA	NA	TRBV28	TRBJ2-1	CASSFNLMTTKSSYNEQFF	TGTGCCAGCAGTTTTAACTTGATGACTACCAAGAGCTCCTACAATGAGCAGTTCTTC
TRBD2	many	TRBV5-3	TRBJ2-4	CARSYGLAGVSKNIQYF	TGTGCCAGAAGCTACGGACTAGCGGGAGTTTCTAAAAACATTCAGTACTTC
TRBD1	NA	TRBV5-4	TRBJ2-7	CASSLRDREGEQYF	TGTGCCAGCAGCTTGAGGGACAGGGAAGGCGAGCAGTACTTC
NA	NA	TRBV28	TRBJ1-1	CATDRLEAFF	TGTGCCACCGACAGACTCGAAGCTTTCTTT
NA	NA	TRBV6-5	TRBJ2-7	CASSYGKGPYYEQYF	TGTGCCAGCAGTTACGGCAAGGGGCCCTACTACGAGCAGTACTTC
NA	NA	TRBV10-2	TRBJ2-3	CASGIRGTDTQYF	TGCGCCAGCGGGATTCGTGGCACAGATACGCAGTATTTT
TRBD2	NA	TRBV18	TRBJ2-7	CASSPGKRDSYEQYF	TGTGCCAGCTCACCGGGAAAGCGGGACTCCTACGAGCAGTACTTC
NA	once	TRBV7-2	TRBJ2-1	CASSLAMGGEQFF	TGTGCCAGCAGCTTAGCAATGGGGGGTGAGCAGTTCTTC
NA	NA	TRBV5-1	TRBJ1-5	CASSRTGRDNQPQHF	TGCGCCAGCAGCCGGACGGGACGGGACAATCAGCCCCAGCATTTT
NA	NA	TRBV4-1	TRBJ1-5	CASSQAGGENQPQHF	TGCGCCAGCAGCCAAGCAGGTGGGGAAAATCAGCCCCAGCATTTT
NA	NA	TRBV10-2	TRBJ2-7	CASSESPLGYEQYF	TGCGCCAGCAGTGAGAGCCCACTGGGATACGAGCAGTACTTC
NA	NA	TRBV6-5	TRBJ2-3	CASSPSGYTQYF	TGTGCCAGCAGTCCGTCGGGGTATACGCAGTATTTT
NA	NA	TRBV2	TRBJ2-1	CASSEQGRYNEQFF	TGTGCCAGCAGTGAACAGGGGCGGTACAATGAGCAGTTCTTC
NA	NA	TRBV7-2	TRBJ1-1	CASSLEALVGEAFF	TGTGCCAGCAGCTTAGAAGCTCTCGTCGGTGAAGCTTTCTTT
TRBD2	NA	TRBV5-4	TRBJ2-1	CASTPSGTYNEQFF	TGTGCCAGCACCCCTAGCGGGACTTACAATGAGCAGTTCTTC
NA	NA	TRBV6-5	TRBJ1-1	CASSQEVNTEAFF	TGTGCCAGCAGCCAAGAGGTGAACACTGAAGCTTTCTTT
TRBD1	few	TRBV13	TRBJ2-7	CASSSLDRDYEQYF	TGTGCCAGCAGCTCCCTGGACAGGGATTACGAGCAGTACTTC
TRBD1	few	TRBV6-1	TRBJ1-2	CASSGQGYGGYTF	TGTGCCAGCAGCGGACAGGGGTACGGTGGCTACACCTTC
TRBD1	NA	TRBV5-1	TRBJ2-7	CASSMGQGAFYEQYF	TGCGCCAGCAGCATGGGCCAGGGGGCTTTCTACGAGCAGTACTTC
TRBD1	NA	TRBV2	TRBJ2-7	CASRAGTAYEQYF	TGTGCCAGCAGAGCTGGGACAGCCTACGAGCAGTACTTC
NA	few	TRBV19	TRBJ1-2	CASTRGANYGYTF	TGTGCCAGTACGAGGGGAGCTAACTATGGCTACACCTTC
NA	NA	TRBV5-4	TRBJ2-7	CASSPPAGTASYEQYF	TGTGCCAGCAGCCCCCCCGCGGGGACCGCTTCCTACGAGCAGTACTTC
NA	NA	TRBV18	TRBJ2-7	CASSQGSSYEQYF	TGTGCCAGCTCACAGGGGAGCTCCTACGAGCAGTACTTC